This paragraph reports one TCR beta chain. Per the original methods: Reference gene primer amplification yielded estimated nucleated cell counts. The repertoire was sequenced with immunoSEQ multiplex PCR; TCRdb's copy has only in-frame clones and lacks some. For V, J and clone size, that table is used; D and trimming come from the DNA. The sample records over 80,000 clones, 87% being singletons. The entry originates in a study of blood T cell repertoires in COVID-19. About the research overall: Researchers got acute and convalescent COVID-19 samples from the United States, Italy and Spain. Sample material is recorded as cDNA or gDNA derived from T cells, B-cell-depleted T cells, or PBMCs.

Trimming took 5 bases from V and 8 from J, leaving 12 bases between them. Germline lookup yields CDR1 MNHEY and CDR2 SVGAGI. The CDR3 loop spans 12 amino acids. The specimen sequenced was peripheral blood. V and J are TRBV6-5 and TRBJ1-2; D ambiguous. The receptor comes from a human donor in a cohort sampled during active COVID-19. The CDR3 nucleotides read TGTGCCAGCAGTCAGGCGGGGTTCGGCTACACCTTC. Translation: CASSQAGFGYTF.